This TCR beta chain came from a study of blood T cell repertoires in COVID-19. Overall study: Samples of COVID-19 (acute and convalescent) were obtained from the United States, Italy and Spain. Sample material is recorded as cDNA or gDNA derived from T cells, B-cell-depleted T cells, or PBMCs.

Assay used: immunoSEQ multiplex PCR; TCRdb lists only in-frame clones, some missing. The table has around 250,000 clones, 91% seen once. CDR3 length equals 15 residues. Germline V CDR1 and CDR2: LNHDA, SQIVND (reference sequence). Trimming cost V 6 bases and J 5 bases; bases outside gene matches: 10. Adults between roughly 18 and 90 years of age took part from 24 US areas. The sequence derives from a human donor in a cohort exposed to, infected with or recovered from COVID-19 (not recorded which). The donor label of this sample is uncertain. The chain recombines TRBV19 with TRBJ2-5, with 9 bases that match TRBD2. What was sequenced was PBMCs or T cells enriched from blood (not recorded which). This CDR3 is CASREGLANWETQYF. The CDR3 DNA reads TGTGCCAGTAGGGAAGGACTAGCGAATTGGGAGACCCAGTACTTC.